The 30 T cell receptor beta chains below were found in one sample sequenced in a study of OX40 agonist ivuxolimab in advanced cancers. Clones were read by immunoSEQ multiplex PCR, and TCRdb kept only the in-frame ones, dropping some. The data show 65,000 to 85,000 clones, around 86% seen once. Sequencing used CD4+ or CD8+ T cells sorted from blood, obtained in a trial of the OX40 agonist ivuxolimab. These receptors were obtained from an adult with an advanced solid tumor such as melanoma, head and neck, liver or kidney cancer.

The gene calls are TRBV29-1 and TRBJ2-7; TRBD1 is a possible D gene (7 bases). Trimming stripped 2 bases from V and 5 bases from J, with 16 bases between. CDR1 is SQVTM, CDR2 ANQGSEA, per germline. The CDR3 loop spans 14 amino acids. CDR3 loop: CSVEYQTGTDEQYF. The CDR3 DNA reads TGCAGCGTTGAATATCAGACAGGGACTGACGAGCAGTACTTC.

This chain links TRBV6-5 with TRBJ1-1; TRBD1 matches 10 bases. CDR3 length: 15 residues. Germline trimming cut 6 bases from V and 5 bases from J; bases unmatched to any gene: 9. Germline-derived CDR1 and CDR2 are MNHEY and SVGAGI. CDR3 in DNA: TGTGCCAGCAGCTCCACGGACAGGGGGGGGACTGAAGCTTTCTTT. Its translation: CASSSTDRGGTEAFF.

The V call is TRBV6-1, the J call TRBJ1-3; unclear D gene. Germline lookup yields CDR1 MNHNS and CDR2 SASEGT. With 7 bases removed from V and 0 bases from J, the gap between germline ends came to 13 bases. The CDR3 consists of 15 residues. The DNA of the CDR3 is TGTGCCAGCATTCTCGACGGACTCTCTGGAAACACCATATATTTT. It yields the protein CASILDGLSGNTIYF.

The chain recombines TRBV5-4 with TRBJ2-6; D is possibly TRBD1 (6 bases). Deletions cut 3 bases from V and 0 bases from J, with 13 bases between. This CDR3 spans 17 amino acids. CDR1 and CDR2 (germline): SGHNT, YYREEE (reference sequence). The CDR3 sequence: CASSSGVRVSGANVLTF. DNA for the CDR3: TGTGCCAGCAGCTCAGGGGTTAGAGTCTCTGGGGCCAACGTCCTGACTTTC.

V usage is TRBV30 and J usage is TRBJ1-4, with D unresolved. This CDR3 contains 16 residues. Trimming stripped 0 bases from V and 6 bases from J, with 17 bases between. Germline assignment: CDR1 GTSNPN and CDR2 SVGIG (reference sequence). The CDR3 region has the DNA TGTGCCTGGAGTGTACTTAGTAGAGGGCCGGATGAAAAACTGTTTTTT. Protein: CAWSVLSRGPDEKLFF. The whole variable domain, filled in from reference TRBV30 and TRBJ1-4, reads SQTIHQWPATLVQPVGSPLSLECTVEGTSNPNLYWYRQAAGRGLQLLFYSVGIGQISSEVPQNLSASRPQDRQFILSSKKLLLSDSGFYLCAWSVLSRGPDEKLFFGSGTQLSVL.

V and J are TRBV5-5 and TRBJ2-7; D remains unclear. CDR3 length equals 12 residues. V dropped 1 base and J dropped 4 bases, with 6 bases sitting between them. Germline CDR1 SGHKS, CDR2 YYEKEE (reference sequence). The DNA for the CDR3 is TGTGCCAGCAGCTTGAGCGATTACGAGCAGTACTTC. The encoded protein is CASSLSDYEQYF.

The V gene is TRBV6-6, the J gene TRBJ1-1; D unresolved. V lost 0 bases, J lost 10 bases, and 15 bases lay in between. Germline CDR1 and CDR2: MNHNY and SVGAGI (reference sequence). CDR3 size: 14 residues. The CDR3 nucleotides are TGTGCCAGCAGTTACTCGACACTCCAAGCCGGAGCTTTCTTT. This codes for CASSYSTLQAGAFF.

V is TRBV20-1 and J is TRBJ1-1; D remains unclear. CDR1 is DFQATT and CDR2 is SNEGSKA in the germline V gene (reference sequence). Trimming removed 5 bases from V and 4 bases from J, with 8 bases in between. This CDR3 region has 11 residues. The CDR3 DNA reads as TGCAGTGCTCGAGGGAGCACTGAAGCTTTCTTT. Translation gives CSARGSTEAFF.

The V gene is TRBV29-1, the J gene TRBJ1-5; the D gene is possibly TRBD1 (5 bases). The CDR3 is 15 amino acids. Germline V lookup: CDR1 SQVTM, CDR2 ANQGSEA. V was trimmed by 5 bases and J by 0 bases, leaving 14 bases between them. CDR3 amino acids: CSVTLQGDSNQPQHF. In nucleotides, the CDR3 is TGCAGCGTTACTTTGCAGGGCGATAGCAATCAGCCCCAGCATTTT.

V and J are TRBV12-5 and TRBJ2-3; no clear D. The CDR3 spans 15 residues. CDR1 is LGHNT and CDR2 is FRNRAP in the germline V gene. The ends were cut back, 2 bases at V and 0 bases at J, with 9 bases in the middle. The CDR3, as DNA: TGTGCTAGTGGTTTGAGGTCCGTTAGCACAGATACGCAGTATTTT. It specifies CASGLRSVSTDTQYF.

The rearrangement uses TRBV4-2 and TRBJ1-6; D is possibly TRBD1 (5 bases). Germline CDR1 LGHNA, CDR2 YNFKEQ. The CDR3 is 17 amino acids. The V and J ends lost 1 base and 7 bases respectively, with 17 bases between them. This CDR3 reads CASSQAGWGRDNSPLHF. For the CDR3, the DNA is TGTGCCAGCAGCCAAGCTGGTTGGGGCAGGGACAATTCACCCCTCCACTTT.

The genes are TRBV6-1 and TRBJ1-2; a possible D gene is TRBD1 (5 bases). CDR3 size: 14 residues. Germline assignment: CDR1 MNHNS and CDR2 SASEGT. Trimming removed 2 bases at V and 2 bases at J, with 9 bases between. The CDR3 loop reads CASSEPGINYGYTF. For the CDR3, the DNA is TGTGCCAGCAGTGAACCAGGGATAAACTATGGCTACACCTTC.

The V call is TRBV25-1, the J call TRBJ1-1; perhaps TRBD1 as D (5 bases). V was clipped by 2 bases and J by 3 bases, with 7 bases between them. Germline V gene sequence: CDR1 MGHDK, CDR2 SYGVNS. The CDR3 sequence is 13 residues long. The CDR3 loop reads CASSEIGDTEAFF. DNA for the CDR3: TGTGCCAGCAGTGAAATAGGGGACACTGAAGCTTTCTTT.

The chain uses TRBV4-3 and TRBJ2-7, with D perhaps TRBD2 (5 bases). The V end lost 4 bases, the J end lost 7 bases, and 14 bases lay between the germline ends. This CDR3 has 13 amino acids. CDR1 and CDR2 from the germline V gene are LGHNA and YSLEER. CDR3 nucleotide sequence: TGCGCCAGCAGCCGGGAACGGGATAGGGAGCAGTACTTC. The encoded protein is CASSRERDREQYF.

This clone has ten or more counts. Germline is not matched at one junction end, which may reflect a read error. This chain connects TRBV4-1 to TRBJ2-1; 12 bases fit TRBD2. Germline-derived CDR1 and CDR2 are MGHRA and YSYEKL. This CDR3 is built from 15 residues. CDR3 sequence reads: CASSQDYSSGGVMIF. As DNA, the CDR3 is TGCGCCAGCAGCCAAGATTACTCTAGCGGGGGGGTTATGATCTTC.

The V gene is TRBV27, the J gene TRBJ1-3; no definite D call. The germline V and J ends were trimmed by 6 bases and 0 bases, with 6 bases remaining between them. There are 13 residues in the CDR3. The germline V gene encodes CDR1 MNHEY and CDR2 SMNVEV (reference sequence). DNA for the CDR3: TGTGCCAGCAGAACGAGCTCTGGAAACACCATATATTTT. This sequence encodes CASRTSSGNTIYF.

In the case of this clone: A read error may explain this, as a much larger clone is one base away. The V and J genes are TRBV6-5 and TRBJ1-2, with unresolved D. Germline CDR1 is MNHEY and CDR2 is SVGAGI. The V gene lost 5 bases and the J gene lost 2 bases, with 3 bases spanning the gap. This CDR3 region has 11 residues. The CDR3 DNA reads as TGTGCCAGCAGTGACAACTATGGCTACACCTTC. Amino acid sequence: CASSDNYGYTF.

The chain links TRBV9 to TRBJ2-1; D unclear. In germline, CDR1 is SGDLS, CDR2 YYNGEE. Trimming removed 0 bases from V and 7 bases from J, with 14 bases in between. This CDR3 is 15 amino acids long. CDR3 sequence reads: CASSVEVVAANEQFF. DNA for the CDR3: TGTGCCAGCAGCGTAGAAGTCGTCGCTGCGAATGAGCAGTTCTTC.

The V call is TRBV19, the J call TRBJ1-2, with 10 bases lining up with TRBD1. CDR1 is LNHDA and CDR2 is SQIVND in the germline V gene (reference sequence). The J segment lost 6 bases and the V segment lost 10 bases, leaving 17 bases of the junction unmatched. The CDR3 covers 16 residues. The CDR3 here is CATLRDRGSLPHGYTF. In DNA, the CDR3 is TGTGCCACTCTGCGGGACAGGGGCTCTTTGCCCCATGGCTACACCTTC.

This clone was detected only a few times. The chain is built from TRBV4-3 and TRBJ1-5; D is uncertain. V lost 3 bases and J lost 1, with 16 bases in between. The CDR3 length is 17 residues. Germline V gene sequence: CDR1 LGHNA, CDR2 YSLEER. The CDR3 coding sequence is TGCGCCAGCAGCCACCAGTTCATCGGAAGGAGCAATCAGCCCCAGCATTTT. The encoded protein is CASSHQFIGRSNQPQHF.

This chain joins TRBV7-3 and TRBJ1-1; D call uncertain. The CDR3 spans 13 residues. Per germline, CDR1 SGHTA and CDR2 FQGTGA. Trimming pared 1 base from V and 0 bases from J, leaving 3 bases between. CDR3 nucleotide sequence: TGTGCCAGCAGCTTAATGATGAACACTGAAGCTTTCTTT. This translates into CASSLMMNTEAFF.

The chain recombines TRBV19 with TRBJ1-5, with D unresolved. Trimming took 5 bases from V and 0 from J, leaving 5 bases between them. Germline CDR1 reads LNHDA; CDR2 reads SQIVND (reference sequence). The CDR3 totals 13 residues. The CDR3 loop is CASSYDSNQPQHF. The CDR3 region has the DNA TGTGCCAGTAGTTATGATAGCAATCAGCCCCAGCATTTT.

V is TRBV5-4 and J is TRBJ1-1; tentatively, D is TRBD1 (5 bases). This CDR3 region has 13 residues. Germline values: CDR1 SGHNT, CDR2 YYREEE (reference sequence). V dropped 4 bases and J dropped 8 bases, with 15 bases sitting between them. For the CDR3, the DNA is TGTGCCAGCAGCATAGCCGGGACTCCAGAAGCTTTCTTT. This sequence encodes CASSIAGTPEAFF.

The chain recombines TRBV5-5 with TRBJ1-4; D is uncertain. CDR3 size: 15 residues. Germline V gene sequence: CDR1 SGHKS, CDR2 YYEKEE (reference sequence). With 3 bases removed from V and 6 bases from J, the gap between germline ends came to 15 bases. This CDR3 is CASSSRPKADEKLFF. CDR3 DNA: TGTGCCAGCAGCTCCCGCCCGAAAGCCGATGAAAAACTGTTTTTT.

This clone turned up a few times. This chain uses TRBV4-1 with TRBJ1-4; D gene ambiguous. From germline, CDR1 is MGHRA and CDR2 YSYEKL. Trimming removed 5 bases at V and 6 bases at J, with 10 bases between. The CDR3 has 13 residues. The CDR3 DNA reads TGCGCCAGCAGCTTACAGCGTTATGAAAAACTGTTTTTT. Protein sequence: CASSLQRYEKLFF.

This clone was seen once. The chain couples TRBV27 to TRBJ2-6, with D tentatively TRBD1 (5 bases). Trimming stripped 4 bases from V and 0 bases from J, with 10 bases between. The CDR3 sequence is 16 residues long. CDR1 is MNHEY and CDR2 is SMNVEV in the germline V gene (reference sequence). The chain's CDR3 is CASSSIDSSGANVLTF. DNA of the CDR3: TGTGCCAGCAGTTCTATCGACAGCTCTGGGGCCAACGTCCTGACTTTC.

The V gene is TRBV7-9, the J gene TRBJ2-7; 10 nucleotides align to TRBD1. The CDR3 is 17 residues long. Losses at the gene ends were 1 base for V and 3 bases for J; bases not matched to a gene: 9. Germline V gives CDR1 SEHNR, CDR2 FQNEAQ (reference sequence). The CDR3 loop reads CASSLGDRGPPLYEQYF. The CDR3 nucleotides are TGTGCCAGCAGCTTAGGGGACAGGGGACCTCCTCTCTACGAGCAGTACTTC. The complete variable domain, with remaining parts taken from reference TRBV7-9 and TRBJ2-7, reads DTGVSQNPRHKITKRGQNVTFRCDPISEHNRLYWYRQTLGQGPEFLTYFQNEAQLEKSRLLSDRFSAERPKGSFSTLEIQRTEQGDSAMYLCASSLGDRGPPLYEQYFGPGTRLTVT.

This clone was counted a single time. The CDR3 sequence is CASTRTGLGYNEQFF. The CDR3 DNA reads as TGTGCCAGCACCAGGACCGGGTTGGGGTACAATGAGCAGTTCTTC. The chain links TRBV25-1 to TRBJ2-1; no definite D call. CDR1 is MGHDK, CDR2 SYGVNS, per germline. This CDR3 spans 15 amino acids. The V gene lost 7 bases and the J gene lost 4 bases, with 17 bases spanning the gap.

The chain carries TRBV25-1 and TRBJ1-5, with D hard to call. The CDR3 has 16 residues. Germline V lookup: CDR1 MGHDK, CDR2 SYGVNS. V lost 3 bases, J lost 4 bases, and 16 bases lay in between. In DNA, the CDR3 is TGTGCCAGCAGTGAGGGCTCCGGGCCCGCGAATCAGCCCCAGCATTTT. It specifies CASSEGSGPANQPQHF.

The J gene is TRBJ2-3, the V gene TRBV29-1, with 10 positions matching TRBD1. This CDR3 is 14 amino acids long. The V gene's germline CDR1 is SQVTM and CDR2 ANQGSEA. The ends lost 5 bases at V and 6 bases at J; junction bases unmatched: 8. The CDR3 bases are TGCAGCGTTTGGAGACAGGGGGCGACGGATACGCAGTATTTT. It translates to CSVWRQGATDTQYF.